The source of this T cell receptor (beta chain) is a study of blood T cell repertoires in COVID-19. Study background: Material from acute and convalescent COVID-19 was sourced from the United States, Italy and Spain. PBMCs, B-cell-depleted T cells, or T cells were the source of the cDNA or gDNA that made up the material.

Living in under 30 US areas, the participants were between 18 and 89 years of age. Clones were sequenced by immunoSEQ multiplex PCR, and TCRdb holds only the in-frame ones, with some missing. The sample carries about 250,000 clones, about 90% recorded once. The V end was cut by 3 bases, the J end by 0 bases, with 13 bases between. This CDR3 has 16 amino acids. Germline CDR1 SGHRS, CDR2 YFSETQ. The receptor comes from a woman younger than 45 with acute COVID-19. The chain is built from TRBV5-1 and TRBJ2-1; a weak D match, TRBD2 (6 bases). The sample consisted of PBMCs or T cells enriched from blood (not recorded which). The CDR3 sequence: CASSYSGGASYNEQFF. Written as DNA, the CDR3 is TGCGCCAGCAGCTATTCGGGCGGGGCCTCCTACAATGAGCAGTTCTTC.